This T cell receptor beta chain was sequenced during a study of T cells after yellow fever vaccination. Study-wide findings and caveats: Most clones from primary vaccination were detected again post-booster (96% CD4, around 88% CD8). Clonotype sharing between CD4 and CD8 compartments was small.

With regard to this clonotype: Its target is not known.

Template switching with 5'RACE generated the TCR cDNA and added a universal primer site and UMIs. TCRdb recomputed calls from the 5' RACE reads with MiXCR, one row per CDR3 protein. The sample shows more than 450,000 distinct CDR3 sequences, just over 20% of them seen only once. The TCR sequence derives from a man between 18 and 35 years old who received the YFV17D yellow fever vaccine. The source was PBMCs, collected approximately 20 days after the first yellow fever vaccination.

For the CDR3, the DNA is TGCGCCAGCAGCCGAGGGGTAGGCAAGACATCCTACGAGCAGTACTTC. Translating it yields CASSRGVGKTSYEQYF. V and J are TRBV4-3 and TRBJ2-7, with D possibly being TRBD1 or TRBD2 (5 bases each). The CDR3 contains 16 residues. Per germline, CDR1 LGHNA and CDR2 YSLEER. Trimming pared 4 bases from V and 1 base from J, leaving 17 bases between.